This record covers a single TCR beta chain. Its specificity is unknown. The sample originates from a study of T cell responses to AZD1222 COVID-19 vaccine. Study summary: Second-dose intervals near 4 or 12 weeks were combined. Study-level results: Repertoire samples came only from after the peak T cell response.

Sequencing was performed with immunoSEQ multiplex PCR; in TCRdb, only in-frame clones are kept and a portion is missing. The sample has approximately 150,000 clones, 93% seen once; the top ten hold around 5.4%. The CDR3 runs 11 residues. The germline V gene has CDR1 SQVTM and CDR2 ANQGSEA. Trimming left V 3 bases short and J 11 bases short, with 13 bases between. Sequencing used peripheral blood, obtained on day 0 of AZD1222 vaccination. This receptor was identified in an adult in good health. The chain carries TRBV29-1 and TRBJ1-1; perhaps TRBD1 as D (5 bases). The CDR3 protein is CSVESGARAFF. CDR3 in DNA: TGCAGCGTTGAGTCCGGGGCGAGGGCTTTCTTT.